The rows below give T cell receptor beta chains drawn from one sample of a study of OX40 agonist ivuxolimab in advanced cancers. Using immunoSEQ multiplex PCR, the repertoire was profiled, and TCRdb retains in-frame clones only, with some absent. The sample has tens of thousands of clones; around 89% are singletons. Sequencing used CD4+ or CD8+ T cells sorted from blood, obtained in a trial of the OX40 agonist ivuxolimab. The receptors here all came from an adult with an advanced solid tumor such as melanoma, head and neck, liver or kidney cancer. Each CDR3 is given with its conserved first and last residue. Fields, in order: J gene, D gene, V gene, clone size, CDR3 protein, CDR3 DNA. D genes are given only for firm matches. Clone size, where shown, is once, few, many, or a class for clones that have expanded.

>TRBJ2-7|TRBD2|TRBV29-1|-
CSVEGTSGSINEQYF
TGCAGCGTTGAAGGGACTAGCGGGAGTATAAACGAGCAGTACTTC
>TRBJ1-1|TRBD1|TRBV7-8|-
CASSRAGGHTEAFF
TGTGCCAGCAGCCGAGCAGGGGGTCACACTGAAGCTTTCTTT
>TRBJ1-5|-|TRBV4-2|-
CASSQDLDSSFNQPQHF
TGTGCCAGCAGCCAAGATCTGGACAGCAGTTTTAATCAGCCCCAGCATTTT
>TRBJ1-5|-|TRBV6-1|-
CASSYNRAGQPQHF
TGTGCCAGCAGTTATAACCGGGCCGGTCAGCCCCAGCATTTT
>TRBJ2-5|TRBD2|TRBV9|-
CASSDGGTSGSRETQYF
TGTGCCAGCAGCGATGGAGGGACTAGCGGGAGTCGAGAGACCCAGTACTTC
>TRBJ2-5|-|TRBV5-6|-
CASSFVVQGGGQETQYF
TGTGCCAGCAGCTTTGTGGTCCAGGGTGGCGGGCAAGAGACCCAGTACTTC
>TRBJ1-1|TRBD1|TRBV5-1|-
CASSWGTGGQGNTEAFF
TGCGCCAGCAGCTGGGGGACAGGGGGCCAGGGGAACACTGAAGCTTTCTTT
>TRBJ2-7|-|TRBV27|-
CASSSYRSKSSYEQYF
TGTGCCAGCAGTTCCTACAGGTCGAAGAGCTCCTACGAGCAGTACTTC
>TRBJ2-2|-|TRBV6-5|-
CASRELAGAGELFF
TGTGCCAGCAGGGAACTAGCAGGGGCCGGGGAGCTGTTTTTT
>TRBJ2-7|TRBD1|TRBV7-2|-
CASSQDRASYEQYF
TGTGCCAGCAGTCAAGACAGGGCCTCCTACGAGCAGTACTTC
>TRBJ1-2|TRBD1|TRBV2|-
CASSEVGQGDYGYTF
TGTGCCAGCAGTGAGGTGGGACAGGGCGACTATGGCTACACCTTC
>TRBJ2-5|TRBD1|TRBV29-1|-
CSVRTDRGSQETQYF
TGCAGCGTTAGGACTGACAGGGGATCTCAAGAGACCCAGTACTTC
>TRBJ2-7|TRBD2|TRBV29-1|once
CSVGGPSGAYEQYF
TGCAGCGTTGGTGGCCCTAGCGGGGCCTACGAGCAGTACTTC
>TRBJ1-1|TRBD1|TRBV11-3|-
CARPSDRENTEAFF
TGTGCCAGACCCTCGGACAGGGAGAACACTGAAGCTTTCTTT
>TRBJ2-1|TRBD2|TRBV19|-
CASSPRGSGRVGEQFF
TGTGCCAGTAGTCCGCGCGGTAGCGGGAGGGTGGGTGAGCAGTTCTTC
>TRBJ2-6|-|TRBV12-5|-
CASGLSQSGTLFSGANVLTF
TGTGCTAGTGGTTTGTCCCAGTCCGGGACCCTTTTCTCTGGGGCCAACGTCCTGACTTTC
>TRBJ2-3|TRBD2|TRBV27|-
CASSSNHLAGRTDTQYF
TGTGCCAGCAGTTCAAACCACCTAGCGGGACGCACAGATACGCAGTATTTT
>TRBJ1-4|-|TRBV7-9|-
CASSLGLTNEKLFF
TGTGCCAGCAGCTTGGGTTTGACTAATGAAAAACTGTTTTTT
>TRBJ2-3|-|TRBV7-8|-
CASSLLSRGGTDTQYF
TGTGCCAGCAGCTTATTGTCCAGGGGTGGAACAGATACGCAGTATTTT
>TRBJ2-3|TRBD2|TRBV4-1|-
CASSQAGTSLTDTQYF
TGCGCCAGCAGCCAAGCCGGGACTAGCCTGACAGATACGCAGTATTTT
>TRBJ2-3|-|TRBV6-4|-
CASSPGLSTDTQYF
TGTGCCAGCAGTCCCGGACTAAGCACAGATACGCAGTATTTT
>TRBJ1-2|TRBD1|TRBV5-5|-
CASATGNNYGYTF
TGTGCCAGCGCGACAGGGAACAACTATGGCTACACCTTC
>TRBJ2-2|-|TRBV30|-
CAWSALRLLAEHTGELFF
TGTGCCTGGAGTGCACTACGCCTCTTGGCGGAGCACACCGGGGAGCTGTTTTTT
>TRBJ2-7|-|TRBV18|-
CASSPNSGEQYF
TGTGCCAGCTCACCGAATAGCGGCGAGCAGTACTTC
>TRBJ2-5|-|TRBV11-2|-
CASSLGGEETQYF
TGTGCCAGCAGCCTTGGGGGAGAAGAGACCCAGTACTTC
>TRBJ2-7|-|TRBV5-1|once
CASSLVREPYEQYF
TGCGCCAGCAGCTTGGTCCGGGAGCCCTACGAGCAGTACTTC
>TRBJ2-3|TRBD1|TRBV19|-
CASSAERQGLGTDTQYF
TGTGCCAGTAGTGCAGAAAGACAGGGCTTGGGCACAGATACGCAGTATTTT
>TRBJ2-3|-|TRBV29-1|-
CSENSRNTDTQYF
TGCAGCGAGAACTCGAGGAACACAGATACGCAGTATTTT
>TRBJ1-1|TRBD1|TRBV10-3|-
CAITRTGDTEAFF
TGTGCCATCACCCGGACAGGGGACACTGAAGCTTTCTTT
>TRBJ2-2|TRBD1|TRBV7-6|-
CASSTWTGNTGELFF
TGTGCCAGCAGCACATGGACAGGGAACACCGGGGAGCTGTTTTTT
>TRBJ2-2|-|TRBV7-2|-
CASSLSYSGKKTGELFF
TGTGCCAGCAGCTTAAGTTATTCGGGGAAAAAAACCGGGGAGCTGTTTTTT